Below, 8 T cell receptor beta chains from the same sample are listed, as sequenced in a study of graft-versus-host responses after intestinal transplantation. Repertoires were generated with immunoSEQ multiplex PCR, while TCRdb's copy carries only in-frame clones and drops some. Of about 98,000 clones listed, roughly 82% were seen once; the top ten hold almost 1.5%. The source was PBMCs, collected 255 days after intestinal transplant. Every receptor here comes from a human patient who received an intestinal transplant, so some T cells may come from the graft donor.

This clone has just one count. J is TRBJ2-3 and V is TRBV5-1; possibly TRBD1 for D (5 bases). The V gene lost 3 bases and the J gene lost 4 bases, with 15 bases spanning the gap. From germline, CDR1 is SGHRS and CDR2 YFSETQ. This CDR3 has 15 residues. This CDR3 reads CASSYGPPGPDTQYF. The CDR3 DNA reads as TGCGCCAGCAGCTACGGTCCTCCAGGGCCAGATACGCAGTATTTT.

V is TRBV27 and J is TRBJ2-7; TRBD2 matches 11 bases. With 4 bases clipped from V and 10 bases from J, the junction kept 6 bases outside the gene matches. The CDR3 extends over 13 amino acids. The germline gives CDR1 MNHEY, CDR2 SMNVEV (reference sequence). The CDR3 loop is CASSSIAGGPQYF. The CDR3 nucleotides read TGTGCCAGCAGTTCCATAGCGGGAGGGCCCCAGTACTTC.

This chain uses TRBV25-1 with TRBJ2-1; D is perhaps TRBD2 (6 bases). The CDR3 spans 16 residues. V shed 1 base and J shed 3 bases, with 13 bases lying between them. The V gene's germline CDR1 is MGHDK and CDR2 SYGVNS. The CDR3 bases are TGTGCCAGCAGTGAATGGGACTCATCCTTCTACAATGAGCAGTTCTTC. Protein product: CASSEWDSSFYNEQFF. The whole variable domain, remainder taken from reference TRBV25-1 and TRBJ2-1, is EADIYQTPRYLVIGTGKKITLECSQTMGHDKMYWYQQDPGMELHLIHYSYGVNSTEKGDLSSESTVSRIRTEHFPLTLESARPSHTSQYLCASSEWDSSFYNEQFFGPGTRLTVL.

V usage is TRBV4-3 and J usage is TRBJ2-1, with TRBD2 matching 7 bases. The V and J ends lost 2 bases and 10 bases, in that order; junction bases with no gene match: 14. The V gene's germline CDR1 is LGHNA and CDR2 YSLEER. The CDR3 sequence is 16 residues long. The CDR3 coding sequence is TGCGCCAGCAGCCAATCCGGGGGGTACCCGAATGCGGAGCAGTTCTTC. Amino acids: CASSQSGGYPNAEQFF.

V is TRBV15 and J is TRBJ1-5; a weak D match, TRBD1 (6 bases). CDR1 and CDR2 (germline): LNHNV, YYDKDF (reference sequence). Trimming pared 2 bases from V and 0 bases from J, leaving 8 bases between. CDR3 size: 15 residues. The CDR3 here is CATSRRQDSNQPQHF. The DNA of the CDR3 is TGTGCCACCAGCAGACGACAGGATAGCAATCAGCCCCAGCATTTT.

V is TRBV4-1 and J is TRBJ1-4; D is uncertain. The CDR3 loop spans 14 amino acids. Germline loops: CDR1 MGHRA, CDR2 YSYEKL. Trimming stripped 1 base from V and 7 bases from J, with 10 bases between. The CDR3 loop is CASSQVDRVEKLFF. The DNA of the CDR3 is TGCGCCAGCAGCCAAGTGGACCGGGTTGAAAAACTGTTTTTT.

The CDR3 sequence: CASSLSPAGVNTGELFF. The CDR3 nucleotides read TGTGCCAGCAGTTTAAGCCCCGCGGGAGTAAACACCGGGGAGCTGTTTTTT. V and J are TRBV27 and TRBJ2-2; TRBD2 matches at 7 bases. Germline CDR1 and CDR2: MNHEY and SMNVEV (reference sequence). The V segment lost 2 bases and the J segment 2 bases; nucleotides outside the gene matches: 8. CDR3 size: 17 residues.

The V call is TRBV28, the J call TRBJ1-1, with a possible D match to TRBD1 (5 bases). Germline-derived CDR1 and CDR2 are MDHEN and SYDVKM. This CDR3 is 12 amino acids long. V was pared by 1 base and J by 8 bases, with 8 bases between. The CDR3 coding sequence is TGTGCCAGCAGTTTATTGGGGCCAGAAGCTTTCTTT. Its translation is CASSLLGPEAFF.